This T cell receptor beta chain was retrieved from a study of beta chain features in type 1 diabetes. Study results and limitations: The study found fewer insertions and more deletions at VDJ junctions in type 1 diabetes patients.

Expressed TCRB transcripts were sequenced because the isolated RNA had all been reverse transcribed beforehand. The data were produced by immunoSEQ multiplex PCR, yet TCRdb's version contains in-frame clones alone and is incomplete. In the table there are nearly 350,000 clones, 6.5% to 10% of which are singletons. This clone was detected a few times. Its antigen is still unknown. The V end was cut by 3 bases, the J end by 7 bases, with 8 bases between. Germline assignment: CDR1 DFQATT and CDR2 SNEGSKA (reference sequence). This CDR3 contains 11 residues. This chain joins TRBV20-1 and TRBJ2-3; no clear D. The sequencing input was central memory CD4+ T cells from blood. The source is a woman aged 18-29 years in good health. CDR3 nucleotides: TGCAGTGCTAGGCCAGATCATACGCAGTATTTT. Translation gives CSARPDHTQYF.